The clone carrying this T cell receptor (beta chain) was seen just once. The antigen is unknown. Profiling relied on immunoSEQ multiplex PCR, and the TCRdb table lists in-frame clones only, not all of them. Among approximately 46,000 clones listed, roughly 90% were seen once. CDR3 length equals 16 residues. Looked up from germline, CDR1 is SEHNR and CDR2 is FQNEAQ (reference sequence). Deletions cut 7 bases from V and 0 bases from J, with 16 bases between. This entry is derived from a study of T cell responses to AZD1222 COVID-19 vaccine. General study results and limits: Repertoire collection took place solely once the T cell response had peaked. Within unmutated variant regions lay the reported targets of nearly half of spike-specific TCRs. Baseline seropositives among AZD1222 recipients totaled only five to seven.

The source is an adult who received the AZD1222 COVID-19 vaccine. This sample comprised peripheral blood, obtained 28 days after the second AZD1222 dose. The chain uses TRBV7-9 and TRBJ1-3; a weak D match, TRBD1 (5 bases). The DNA for the CDR3 is TGTGCCAGCACGTACATTGGGGGAAGCTCTGGAAACACCATATATTTT. Translated: CASTYIGGSSGNTIYF. The complete variable domain, with remaining parts taken from reference TRBV7-9 and TRBJ1-3, reads DTGVSQNPRHKITKRGQNVTFRCDPISEHNRLYWYRQTLGQGPEFLTYFQNEAQLEKSRLLSDRFSAERPKGSFSTLEIQRTEQGDSAMYLCASTYIGGSSGNTIYFGEGSWLTVV.